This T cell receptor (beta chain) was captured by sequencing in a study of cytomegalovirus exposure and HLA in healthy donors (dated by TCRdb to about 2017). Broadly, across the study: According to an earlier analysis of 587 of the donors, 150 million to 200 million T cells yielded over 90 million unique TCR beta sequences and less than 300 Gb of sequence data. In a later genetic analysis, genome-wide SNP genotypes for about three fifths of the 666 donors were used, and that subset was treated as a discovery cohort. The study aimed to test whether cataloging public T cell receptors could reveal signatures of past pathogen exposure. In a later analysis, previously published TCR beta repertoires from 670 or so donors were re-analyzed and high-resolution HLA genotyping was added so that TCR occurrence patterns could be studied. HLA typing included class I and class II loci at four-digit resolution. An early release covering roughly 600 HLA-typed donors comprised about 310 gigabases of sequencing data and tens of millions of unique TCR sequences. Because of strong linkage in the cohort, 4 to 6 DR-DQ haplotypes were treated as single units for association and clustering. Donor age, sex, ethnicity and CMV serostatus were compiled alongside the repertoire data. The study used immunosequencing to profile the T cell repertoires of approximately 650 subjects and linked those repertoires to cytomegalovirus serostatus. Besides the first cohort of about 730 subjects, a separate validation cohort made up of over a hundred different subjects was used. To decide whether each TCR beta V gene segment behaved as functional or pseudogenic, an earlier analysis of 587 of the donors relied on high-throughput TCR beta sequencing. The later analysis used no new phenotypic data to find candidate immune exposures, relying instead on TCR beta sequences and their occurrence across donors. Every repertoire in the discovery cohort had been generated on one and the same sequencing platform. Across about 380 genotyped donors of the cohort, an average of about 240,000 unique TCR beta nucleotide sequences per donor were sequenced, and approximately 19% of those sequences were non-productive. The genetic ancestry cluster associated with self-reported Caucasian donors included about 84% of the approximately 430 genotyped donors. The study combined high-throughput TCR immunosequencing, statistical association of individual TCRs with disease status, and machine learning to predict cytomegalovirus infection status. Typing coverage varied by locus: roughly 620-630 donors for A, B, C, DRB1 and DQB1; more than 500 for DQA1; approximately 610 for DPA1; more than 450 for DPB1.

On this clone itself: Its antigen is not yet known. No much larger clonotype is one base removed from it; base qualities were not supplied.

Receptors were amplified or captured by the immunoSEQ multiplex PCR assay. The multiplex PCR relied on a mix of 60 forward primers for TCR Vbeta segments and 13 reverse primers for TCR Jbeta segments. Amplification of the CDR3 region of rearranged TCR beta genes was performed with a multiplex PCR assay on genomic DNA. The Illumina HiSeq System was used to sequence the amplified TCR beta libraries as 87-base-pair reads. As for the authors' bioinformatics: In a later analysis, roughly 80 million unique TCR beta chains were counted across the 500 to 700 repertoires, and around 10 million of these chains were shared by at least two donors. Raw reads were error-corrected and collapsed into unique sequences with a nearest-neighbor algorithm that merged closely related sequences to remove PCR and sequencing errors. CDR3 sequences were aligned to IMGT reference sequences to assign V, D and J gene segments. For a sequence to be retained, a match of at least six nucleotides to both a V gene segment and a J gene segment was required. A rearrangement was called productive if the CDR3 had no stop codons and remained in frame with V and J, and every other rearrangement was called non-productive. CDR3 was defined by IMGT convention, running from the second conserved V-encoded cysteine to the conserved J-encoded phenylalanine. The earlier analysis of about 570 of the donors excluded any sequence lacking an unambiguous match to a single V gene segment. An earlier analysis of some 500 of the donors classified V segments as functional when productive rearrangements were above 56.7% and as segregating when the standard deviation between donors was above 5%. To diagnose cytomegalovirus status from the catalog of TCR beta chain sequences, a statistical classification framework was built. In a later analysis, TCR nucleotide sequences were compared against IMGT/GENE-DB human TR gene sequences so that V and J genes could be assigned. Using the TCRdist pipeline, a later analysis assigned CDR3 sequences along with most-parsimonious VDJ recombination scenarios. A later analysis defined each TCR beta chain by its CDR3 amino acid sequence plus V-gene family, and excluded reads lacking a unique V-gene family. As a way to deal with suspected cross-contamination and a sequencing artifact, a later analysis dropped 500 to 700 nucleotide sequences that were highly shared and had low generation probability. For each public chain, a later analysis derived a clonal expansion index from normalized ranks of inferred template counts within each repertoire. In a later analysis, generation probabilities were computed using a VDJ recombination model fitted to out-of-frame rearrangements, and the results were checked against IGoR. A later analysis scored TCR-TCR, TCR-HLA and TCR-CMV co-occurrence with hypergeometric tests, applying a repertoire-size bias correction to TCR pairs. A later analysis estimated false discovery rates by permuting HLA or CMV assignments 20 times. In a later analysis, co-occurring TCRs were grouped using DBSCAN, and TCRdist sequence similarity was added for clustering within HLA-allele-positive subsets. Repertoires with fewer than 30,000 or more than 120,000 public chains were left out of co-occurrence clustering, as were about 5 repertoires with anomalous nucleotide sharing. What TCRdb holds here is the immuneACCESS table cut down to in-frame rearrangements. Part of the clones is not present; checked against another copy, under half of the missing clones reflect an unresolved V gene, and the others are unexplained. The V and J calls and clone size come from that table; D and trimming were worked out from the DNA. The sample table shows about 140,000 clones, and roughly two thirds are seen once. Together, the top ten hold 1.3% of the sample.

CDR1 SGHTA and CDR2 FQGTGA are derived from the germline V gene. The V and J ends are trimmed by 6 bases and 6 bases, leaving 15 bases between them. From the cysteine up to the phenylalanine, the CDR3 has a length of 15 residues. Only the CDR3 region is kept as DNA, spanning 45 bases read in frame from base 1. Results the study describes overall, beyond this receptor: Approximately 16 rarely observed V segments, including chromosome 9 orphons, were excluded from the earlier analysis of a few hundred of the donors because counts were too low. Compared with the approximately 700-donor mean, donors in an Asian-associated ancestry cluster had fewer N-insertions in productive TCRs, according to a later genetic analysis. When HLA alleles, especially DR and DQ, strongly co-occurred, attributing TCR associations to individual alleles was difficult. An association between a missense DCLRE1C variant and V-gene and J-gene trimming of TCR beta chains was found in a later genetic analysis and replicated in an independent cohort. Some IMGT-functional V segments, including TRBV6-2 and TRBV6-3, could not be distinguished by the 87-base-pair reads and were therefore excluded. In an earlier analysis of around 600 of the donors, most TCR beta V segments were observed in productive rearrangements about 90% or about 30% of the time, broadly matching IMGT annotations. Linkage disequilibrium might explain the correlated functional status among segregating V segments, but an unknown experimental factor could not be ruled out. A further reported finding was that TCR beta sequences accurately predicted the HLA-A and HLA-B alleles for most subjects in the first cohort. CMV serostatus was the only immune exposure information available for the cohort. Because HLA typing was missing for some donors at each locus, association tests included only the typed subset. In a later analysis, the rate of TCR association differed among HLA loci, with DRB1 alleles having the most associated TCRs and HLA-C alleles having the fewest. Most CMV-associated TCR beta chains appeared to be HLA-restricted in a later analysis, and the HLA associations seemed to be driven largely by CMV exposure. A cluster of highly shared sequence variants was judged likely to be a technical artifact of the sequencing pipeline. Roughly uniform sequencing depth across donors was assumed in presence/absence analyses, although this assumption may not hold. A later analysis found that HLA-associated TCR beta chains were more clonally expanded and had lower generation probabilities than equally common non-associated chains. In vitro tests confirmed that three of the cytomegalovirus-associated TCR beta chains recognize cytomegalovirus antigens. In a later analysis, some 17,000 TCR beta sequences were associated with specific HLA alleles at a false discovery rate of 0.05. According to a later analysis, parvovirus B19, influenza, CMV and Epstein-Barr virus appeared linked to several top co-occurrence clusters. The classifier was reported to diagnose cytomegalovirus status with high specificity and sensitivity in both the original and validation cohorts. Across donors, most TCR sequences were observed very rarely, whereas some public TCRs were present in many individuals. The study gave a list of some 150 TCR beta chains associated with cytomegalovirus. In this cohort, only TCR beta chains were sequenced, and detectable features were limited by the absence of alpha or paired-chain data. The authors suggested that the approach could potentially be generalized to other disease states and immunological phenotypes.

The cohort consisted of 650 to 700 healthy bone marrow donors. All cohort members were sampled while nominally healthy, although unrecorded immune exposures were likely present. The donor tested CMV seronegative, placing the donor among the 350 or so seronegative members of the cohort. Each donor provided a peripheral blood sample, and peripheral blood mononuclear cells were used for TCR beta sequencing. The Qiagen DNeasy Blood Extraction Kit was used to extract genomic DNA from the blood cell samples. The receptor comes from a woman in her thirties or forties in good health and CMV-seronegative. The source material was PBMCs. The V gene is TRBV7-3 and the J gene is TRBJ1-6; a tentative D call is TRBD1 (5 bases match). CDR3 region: CASRSVGVGNSPLHF. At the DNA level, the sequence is TGTGCCAGCAGGTCGGTAGGGGTTGGTAATTCACCCCTCCACTTT.